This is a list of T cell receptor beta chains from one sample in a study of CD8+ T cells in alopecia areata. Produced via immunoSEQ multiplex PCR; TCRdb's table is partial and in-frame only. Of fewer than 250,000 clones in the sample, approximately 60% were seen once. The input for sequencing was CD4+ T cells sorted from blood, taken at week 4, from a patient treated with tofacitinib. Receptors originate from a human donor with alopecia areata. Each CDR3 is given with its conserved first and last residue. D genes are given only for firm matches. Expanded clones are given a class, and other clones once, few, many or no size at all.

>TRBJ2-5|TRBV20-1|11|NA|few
TGCAGTGCTAGCGGCCAAGAGACCCAGTACTTC
CSASGQETQYF
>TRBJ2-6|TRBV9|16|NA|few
TGTGCCAGCAGCGCTCCAGGGTCTCCTGGGGCCAACGTCCTGACTTTC
CASSAPGSPGANVLTF
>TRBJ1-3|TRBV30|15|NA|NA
TGTGCCTGGAGTGTACCCGAGAACTCTGGAAACACCATATATTTT
CAWSVPENSGNTIYF
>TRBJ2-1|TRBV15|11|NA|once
TGTGCCACCAGCGGACAAGAAGAGCAGTTCTTC
CATSGQEEQFF
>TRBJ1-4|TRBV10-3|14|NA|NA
TGTGCCATCGGCGGGGGGGGAACTAATGAAAAACTGTTTTTT
CAIGGGGTNEKLFF
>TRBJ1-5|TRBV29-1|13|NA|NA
TGCAGCGTTGACCTCGGAGGCAATCAGCCCCAGCATTTT
CSVDLGGNQPQHF
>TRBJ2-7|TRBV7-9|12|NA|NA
TGTGCCAGCAGCAAGACAGTTTACGAGCAGTACTTC
CASSKTVYEQYF
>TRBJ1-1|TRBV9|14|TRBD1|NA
TGTGCCAGCAGCACCGGACAGGGTAACACTGAAGCTTTCTTT
CASSTGQGNTEAFF
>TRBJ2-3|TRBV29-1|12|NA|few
TGCAGCGTTGAAAGGGAAACAGATACGCAGTATTTT
CSVERETDTQYF
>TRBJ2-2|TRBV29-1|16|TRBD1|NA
TGCAGCGTTGAAGGTGTGAGGGGGCGAGAAAACGGGGAGCTGTTTTTT
CSVEGVRGRENGELFF
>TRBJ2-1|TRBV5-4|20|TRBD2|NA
TGTGCCAGCAGCTGGGGCTGGCGGGAGTCTCTCCAAAGCTCCTACAATGAGCAGTTCTTC
CASSWGWRESLQSSYNEQFF
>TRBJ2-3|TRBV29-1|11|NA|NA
TGCAGCGTGGGGTCTCCAGATACGCAGTATTTT
CSVGSPDTQYF
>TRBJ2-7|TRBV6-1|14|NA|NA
TGTGCCAGCAGTGAACAGCGGAGCTCCTACGAGCAGTACTTC
CASSEQRSSYEQYF
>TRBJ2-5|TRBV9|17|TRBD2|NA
TGTGCCAGCAGCGTCGGGACTAGCGATCGGTTCGGAGAGACCCAGTACTTC
CASSVGTSDRFGETQYF
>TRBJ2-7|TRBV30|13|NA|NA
TGTGCCTGGAGCGAGGGAAATCCCTACGAGCAGTACTTC
CAWSEGNPYEQYF
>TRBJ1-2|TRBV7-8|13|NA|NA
TGTGCCAGCAGCCCGGAGGTGGGTAGTGGCTACACCTTC
CASSPEVGSGYTF
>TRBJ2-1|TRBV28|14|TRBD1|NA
TGTGCCAGCAGGGGGACAGGAGCAGCCGATGAGCAGTTCTTC
CASRGTGAADEQFF
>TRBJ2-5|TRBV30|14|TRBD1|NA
TGTGCCTGGAGTCCAAGGGGACAGGGGGAGACCCAGTACTTC
CAWSPRGQGETQYF
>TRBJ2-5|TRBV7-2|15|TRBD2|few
TGTGCCAGCAGCTGGGCTGGTAGCGGGCAAGAGACCCAGTACTTC
CASSWAGSGQETQYF
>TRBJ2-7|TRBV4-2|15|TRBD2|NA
TGTGCCAGCAGCCAGGGCGGGAGGGACCTCTACGAGCAGTACTTC
CASSQGGRDLYEQYF
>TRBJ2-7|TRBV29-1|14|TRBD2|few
TGCAGCGTTCTAGGACTAGCGGGAGCCTACGAGCAGTACTTC
CSVLGLAGAYEQYF
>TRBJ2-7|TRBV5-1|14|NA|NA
TGCGCCAGCAGCTTGGAGACCCTTCCCTACGAGCAGTACTTC
CASSLETLPYEQYF
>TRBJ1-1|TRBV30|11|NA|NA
TGTGCCTGGAGAATAGGGATGGAAGCTTTCTTT
CAWRIGMEAFF
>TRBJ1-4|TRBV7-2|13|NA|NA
TGTGCCAGCAGCTTGGGCCAGGTCGAAAAACTGTTTTTT
CASSLGQVEKLFF
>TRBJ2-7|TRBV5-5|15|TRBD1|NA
TGTGCCAGCAGCTTGTCGGGACAGGAAAGGAACGAGCAGTACTTC
CASSLSGQERNEQYF
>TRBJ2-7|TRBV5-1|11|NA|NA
TGCGCCAGCAGCAGCCTCTACGAGCAGTACTTC
CASSSLYEQYF
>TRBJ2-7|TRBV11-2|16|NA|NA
TGTGCCAGCAGCCAAGATTGGAGGGGAGGATCCTACGAGCAGTACTTC
CASSQDWRGGSYEQYF
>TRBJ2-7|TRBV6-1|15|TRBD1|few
TGTGCCAGCACTTTGGCAGGGGGATCCACCTACGAGCAGTACTTC
CASTLAGGSTYEQYF
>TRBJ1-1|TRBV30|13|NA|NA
TGTGCCTGGGGCGGTCCACCGAACACTGAAGCTTTCTTT
CAWGGPPNTEAFF
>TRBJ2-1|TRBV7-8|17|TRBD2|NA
TGTGCCAGCAGCTTTGGGACTAGCGGGAGCTCCTACAATGAGCAGTTCTTC
CASSFGTSGSSYNEQFF
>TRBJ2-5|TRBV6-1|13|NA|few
TGTGCCAGCAGTCGGGACTTACAAGAGACCCAGTACTTC
CASSRDLQETQYF
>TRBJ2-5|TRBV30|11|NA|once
TGTGCCTGGAGTTCGACAGTTCCCCAGTACTTC
CAWSSTVPQYF